Sequencing of this TCR beta chain was carried out in a study of cytomegalovirus exposure and HLA in healthy donors (dated by TCRdb to about 2017). Regarding the research as a whole: According to an earlier analysis of 587 of the donors, some 180 million T cells yielded 90 million to 140 million unique TCR beta sequences and about 300 Gb of sequence data. Roughly 300 gigabases of sequencing data and about 92 million unique TCR sequences made up an early release that covered nearly 650 HLA-typed donors. Among the roughly 400 genotyped donors, approximately 76% belonged to the genetic ancestry cluster associated with self-reported Caucasian donors. The study aimed to test whether cataloging public T cell receptors could reveal signatures of past pathogen exposure. Using immunosequencing, the study profiled T cell repertoires from 666 subjects and related those repertoires to cytomegalovirus serostatus. Along with the approximately 650-subject first cohort, a separate validation cohort of over a hundred different subjects was used. To predict cytomegalovirus infection status, the study combined high-throughput TCR immunosequencing, statistical association of individual TCRs with disease status, and machine learning. A later analysis re-examined previously published TCR beta repertoires from roughly 650 donors and added high-resolution HLA genotyping to investigate patterns of TCR occurrence. Rather than using new phenotypic data, the later analysis identified candidate immune exposures from TCR beta sequences and from how often those sequences occurred across donors. An earlier analysis of a few hundred of the donors applied high-throughput TCR beta sequencing to assess whether each TCR beta V gene segment acted as functional or pseudogenic. Donor age, sex, ethnicity and CMV serostatus were collected together with the repertoire data. A later genetic analysis used genome-wide SNP genotypes for about 60% of the 666 donors, treating that subset as a discovery cohort. All discovery cohort repertoires had been generated using a single sequencing platform. Both class I and class II loci were covered by HLA typing, at four-digit resolution. Typing coverage varied by locus: roughly 629-630 donors for A, B, C, DRB1 and DQB1; approximately 560 for DQA1; about 570 for DPA1; approximately 470 for DPB1. About 5 DR-DQ haplotypes were handled as single units for association and clustering, since linkage in the cohort was strong. Among several hundred genotyped donors of the cohort, an average of around 220,000 unique TCR beta nucleotide sequences was sequenced per donor, of which about 19% were non-productive. Beyond this particular receptor, the publication reports: Most CMV-associated TCR beta chains appeared to be HLA-restricted in a later analysis, and the HLA associations seemed to be driven largely by CMV exposure. According to a later analysis, TCR association rates differed among HLA loci, with DRB1 alleles showing the most associated TCRs and HLA-C alleles showing the fewest. According to the authors, the approach could potentially be generalized to other disease states and immunological phenotypes. For the cohort, immune exposure information was limited to CMV serostatus. The classifier was reported to diagnose cytomegalovirus status with high specificity and sensitivity in both the original and validation cohorts. V-gene and J-gene trimming of TCR beta chains was associated with a missense DCLRE1C variant in a later genetic analysis, and the association was replicated in an independent cohort. HLA typing was unavailable for some donors at each locus, so association tests used only the typed subset. Linkage disequilibrium might explain the correlated functional status among segregating V segments, but an unknown experimental factor could not be excluded. While some public TCRs were present in many individuals, most TCR sequences turned up only very rarely across donors. The earlier analysis of about 600 of the donors excluded some 15 rarely observed V segments, including chromosome 9 orphons, because counts were too low. A further reported finding was that TCR beta sequences accurately predicted the HLA-A and HLA-B alleles for most subjects in the first cohort. In a later genetic analysis, fewer N-insertions in productive TCRs were reported among donors in an Asian-associated ancestry cluster than the roughly 640-donor mean. A cluster of highly shared sequence variants was judged likely to represent a technical artifact of the sequencing pipeline. A later analysis reported that several top co-occurrence clusters appeared linked to parvovirus B19, influenza, CMV and Epstein-Barr virus. An earlier analysis of approximately 570 of the donors showed that most TCR beta V segments appeared in productive rearrangements either about 90% or about 30% of the time, which broadly matched IMGT annotations. At a false discovery rate of 0.05, a later analysis linked approximately 18,000 TCR beta sequences to specific HLA alleles. The study gave a list of roughly 150 TCR beta chains associated with cytomegalovirus. Sequencing depth was assumed to be roughly uniform across donors in the presence/absence analyses, though that assumption may not hold. In a later analysis, HLA-associated TCR beta chains were found to be more clonally expanded and to have lower generation probabilities than equally common non-associated chains. In vitro tests confirmed that a few of the cytomegalovirus-associated TCR beta chains recognize cytomegalovirus antigens. When HLA alleles, especially DR and DQ, strongly co-occurred, TCR associations were difficult to assign to individual alleles. This cohort had only TCR beta chains sequenced, and the lack of alpha or paired-chain data limited which features could be detected.

The method behind the library was the immunoSEQ multiplex PCR assay. The multiplex PCR relied on a mix of 60 forward primers for TCR Vbeta segments and 13 reverse primers for TCR Jbeta segments. The CDR3 region of rearranged TCR beta genes was amplified from genomic DNA by a multiplex PCR assay. On the Illumina HiSeq System, the amplified TCR beta libraries were sequenced as 87-base-pair reads. The study's processing was this. A later analysis counted 75 million to 100 million unique TCR beta chains across the 550 to 700 repertoires, and some 11 million of these chains were shared by at least two donors. A nearest-neighbor algorithm error-corrected the raw reads and collapsed the reads into unique sequences, merging closely related sequences to remove PCR and sequencing errors. CDR3 sequences were aligned to IMGT reference sequences to assign V, D and J gene segments. For a sequence to be retained, a match of at least six nucleotides was required to both a V gene segment and a J gene segment. A rearrangement was called productive if the CDR3 had no stop codons and remained in frame with V and J, and every other rearrangement was called non-productive. CDR3 was defined by IMGT convention, running from the second conserved V-encoded cysteine to the conserved J-encoded phenylalanine. In an earlier analysis of more than 550 of the donors, sequences lacking an unambiguous match to a single V gene segment were excluded. In an earlier analysis of approximately 610 of the donors, V segments were called functional above 56.7% productive rearrangements and were called segregating when the between-donor standard deviation exceeded 5%. To diagnose cytomegalovirus status from the catalog of TCR beta chain sequences, a statistical classification framework was built. In a later analysis, TCR nucleotide sequences were compared against IMGT/GENE-DB human TR gene sequences so that V and J genes could be assigned. A later analysis assigned CDR3 sequences and most-parsimonious VDJ recombination scenarios with the TCRdist pipeline. In a later analysis, every TCR beta chain was defined by the combination of its CDR3 amino acid sequence and its V-gene family, and reads without a unique V-gene family were dropped. As a way to deal with suspected cross-contamination and a sequencing artifact, a later analysis dropped nearly 600 nucleotide sequences that were highly shared and had low generation probability. In a later analysis, a clonal expansion index for each public chain was calculated from normalized within-repertoire ranks of inferred template counts. In a later analysis, generation probabilities were computed with a VDJ recombination model fitted to out-of-frame rearrangements, and the resulting probabilities were checked against IGoR. Hypergeometric tests were used in a later analysis to score TCR-TCR, TCR-HLA and TCR-CMV co-occurrence, with a repertoire-size bias correction applied to the TCR pairs. False discovery rates were estimated in a later analysis by permuting HLA or CMV assignments 20 times. In a later analysis, co-occurring TCRs were grouped using DBSCAN, and TCRdist sequence similarity was added for clustering within HLA-allele-positive subsets. For co-occurrence clustering, repertoires with fewer than 30,000 or more than 120,000 public chains were excluded, along with 4 to 6 repertoires with anomalous nucleotide sharing. Sourced from immuneACCESS, this table was stored by TCRdb with only in-frame sequences that have V and J called. A share of the clones is absent; for the studies checked, an unresolved V gene accounts for under half, and the remainder has no known explanation. That table gives V, J and clone size, and the DNA gave D and trimming. The sample includes approximately 180,000 clones, with under 80% observed a single time. Clones ranked in the top ten supply 2.5% of the sample.

This clone has a handful of counts. What antigen it recognizes has not been identified. Qualities for individual bases were not recorded, and no much larger clone is one base off. The cohort was made up of roughly 670 healthy bone marrow donors. Cohort members were all nominally healthy when sampled, although unrecorded immune exposures were likely present. Of the roughly 720 cohort members, roughly 300 had positive CMV serostatus and roughly 330 had negative CMV serostatus, and CMV serostatus was not recorded for the donor. A peripheral blood sample was provided by each donor, and peripheral blood mononuclear cells were used for TCR beta sequencing. Genomic DNA extraction from the blood cell samples was performed with the Qiagen DNeasy Blood Extraction Kit. Sequenced: PBMCs. This TCR was recovered from a human donor in good health.

The DNA sequence follows: TGCGCCAGCAGCCAAGATACTCGGGTAGACACCATATATTTT. Its translation reads: CASSQDTRVDTIYF. Recombination connected TRBV4-3 to TRBJ1-3; the D gene lacks a confident call. The trim is 0 bases for V and 8 bases for J, with a gap of 11 bases between the germline ends. The germline V gene sets CDR1 to LGHNA and CDR2 to YSLEER. The CDR3 runs 14 residues from the cysteine to the phenylalanine. The sequence is cut down to CDR3 DNA, 42 bases in frame from base 1.